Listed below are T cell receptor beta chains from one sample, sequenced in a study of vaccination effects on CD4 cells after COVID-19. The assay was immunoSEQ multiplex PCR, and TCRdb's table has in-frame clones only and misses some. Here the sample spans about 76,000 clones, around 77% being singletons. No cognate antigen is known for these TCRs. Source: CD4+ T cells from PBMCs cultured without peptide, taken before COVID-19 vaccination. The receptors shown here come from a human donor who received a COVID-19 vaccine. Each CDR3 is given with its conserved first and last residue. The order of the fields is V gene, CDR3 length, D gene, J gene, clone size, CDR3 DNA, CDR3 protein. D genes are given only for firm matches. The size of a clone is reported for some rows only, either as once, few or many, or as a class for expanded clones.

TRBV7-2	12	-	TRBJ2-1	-	TGTGCCAGCAGCTTCAACAGGAATGAGCAGTTCTTC	CASSFNRNEQFF
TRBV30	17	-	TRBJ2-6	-	TGTGCCTGGAGGCTGACGGCCCGGCGTTCTGGGGCCAACGTCCTGACTTTC	CAWRLTARRSGANVLTF
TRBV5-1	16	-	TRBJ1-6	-	TGCGCCAGCAGTTTCGACGGGGTCCCTAATAATTCACCCCTCCACTTT	CASSFDGVPNNSPLHF
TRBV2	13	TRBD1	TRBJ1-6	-	TGTGCCAGTAGGGACAGTTCTACTTCACCCCTCCACTTT	CASRDSSTSPLHF
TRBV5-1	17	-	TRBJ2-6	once	TGCGCCAGCAGCACTGCCGGGACATTGTCTGGGGCCAACGTCCTGACTTTC	CASSTAGTLSGANVLTF
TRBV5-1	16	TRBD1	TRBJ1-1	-	TGCGCCAGCAGCTTGGCACATACAGGGGCTGACACTGAAGCTTTCTTT	CASSLAHTGADTEAFF
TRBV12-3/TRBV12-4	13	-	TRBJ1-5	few	TGTGCCAGCAGTTTACAGGGTCGACAGCCCCAGCATTTT	CASSLQGRQPQHF
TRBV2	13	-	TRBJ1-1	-	TGTGCCAGCAGTGCGGACTCGAACACTGAAGCTTTCTTT	CASSADSNTEAFF
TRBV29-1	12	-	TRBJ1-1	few	TGCAGCGTTGAACGATTGAACACTGAAGCTTTCTTT	CSVERLNTEAFF
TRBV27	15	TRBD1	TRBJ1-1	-	TGTGCCAGCAGTTTAAAGGGACAGGGGAACACTGAAGCTTTCTTT	CASSLKGQGNTEAFF
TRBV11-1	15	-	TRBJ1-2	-	TGTGCCAGCAGCCCTATAGGGGCGGAAGACTTTGGCTACACCTTC	CASSPIGAEDFGYTF
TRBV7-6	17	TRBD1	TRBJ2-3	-	TGTGCCAGCAGCCCAAGTACTACAGGGGGCTGGGCAGATACGCAGTATTTT	CASSPSTTGGWADTQYF
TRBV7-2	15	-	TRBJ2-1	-	TGTGCCAGCAGCCTAAGGGGGAGCTCCTACAATGAGCAGTTCTTC	CASSLRGSSYNEQFF
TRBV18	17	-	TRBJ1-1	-	TGTGCCAGCTCAACCCAGGGGAATGAAAGGGTGAACACTGAAGCTTTCTTT	CASSTQGNERVNTEAFF
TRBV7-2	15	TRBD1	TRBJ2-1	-	TGTGCCAGCAGCTTAGGTCCAGGGGGCTACAATGAGCAGTTCTTC	CASSLGPGGYNEQFF
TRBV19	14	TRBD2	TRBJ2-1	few	TGTGCCAGTAGCCGGCTAGCGGGGAACTATGAGCAGTTCTTC	CASSRLAGNYEQFF
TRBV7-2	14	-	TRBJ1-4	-	TGTGCCAGCAGCTTAGTACCGAGTAATGAAAAACTGTTTTTT	CASSLVPSNEKLFF
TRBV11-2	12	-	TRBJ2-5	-	TGTGCCAGCAGCTTCCCGGGGCGGACCCAGTACTTC	CASSFPGRTQYF
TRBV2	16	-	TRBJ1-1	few	TGTGCCAGCAAAGGGACGTTTAGGGGGTTGAACAGTGAAGCTTTCTTT	CASKGTFRGLNSEAFF
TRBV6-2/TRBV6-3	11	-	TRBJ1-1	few	TGTGCCAGCAGTTACCGCAGGTCTTCTTTCTTT	CASSYRRSSFF
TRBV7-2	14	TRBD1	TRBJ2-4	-	TGTGCCAGCAGCTGGGGACAGTCCAAAAACATTCAGTACTTC	CASSWGQSKNIQYF
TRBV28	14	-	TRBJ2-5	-	TGTGCCAGCAGTTTAGGAGGGAGAAAAGAGACCCAGTACTTC	CASSLGGRKETQYF
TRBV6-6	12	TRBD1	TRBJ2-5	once	TGTGCCAGCCGGGACAGGGGGGAGACCCAGTACTTC	CASRDRGETQYF
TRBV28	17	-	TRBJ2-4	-	TGTGCCAGCAGTTCCTCTACAGGACGTCTAGCCAAAAACATTCAGTACTTC	CASSSSTGRLAKNIQYF
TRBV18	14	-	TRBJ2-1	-	TGTGCCAGCTCACCGGGGTCCCAATGGGGTGAGCAGTTCTTC	CASSPGSQWGEQFF
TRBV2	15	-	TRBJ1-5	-	TGTGCCAGCAGTGAAGGGCGGTTGGGAAATCAGCCCCAGCATTTT	CASSEGRLGNQPQHF
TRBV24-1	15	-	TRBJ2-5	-	TGTGCCACCAGTGATTTAGGTCCCGGAGCAGGGACCCAGTACTTC	CATSDLGPGAGTQYF
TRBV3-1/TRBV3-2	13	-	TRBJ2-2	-	TGTGCCAGCAGCCGTCTCCCCGACGGGGAGCTGTTTTTT	CASSRLPDGELFF
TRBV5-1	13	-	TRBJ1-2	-	TGCGCCAGCACGCGGGGAGCTAACTATGGCTACACCTTC	CASTRGANYGYTF
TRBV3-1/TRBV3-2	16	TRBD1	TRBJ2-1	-	TGTGCCAGCAGCCACTACTCGGGACAGGGCTACAATGAGCAGTTCTTC	CASSHYSGQGYNEQFF
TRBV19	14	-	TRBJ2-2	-	TGTGCCAGTACCCCTAGGGCTGGCACCGGGGAGCTGTTTTTT	CASTPRAGTGELFF